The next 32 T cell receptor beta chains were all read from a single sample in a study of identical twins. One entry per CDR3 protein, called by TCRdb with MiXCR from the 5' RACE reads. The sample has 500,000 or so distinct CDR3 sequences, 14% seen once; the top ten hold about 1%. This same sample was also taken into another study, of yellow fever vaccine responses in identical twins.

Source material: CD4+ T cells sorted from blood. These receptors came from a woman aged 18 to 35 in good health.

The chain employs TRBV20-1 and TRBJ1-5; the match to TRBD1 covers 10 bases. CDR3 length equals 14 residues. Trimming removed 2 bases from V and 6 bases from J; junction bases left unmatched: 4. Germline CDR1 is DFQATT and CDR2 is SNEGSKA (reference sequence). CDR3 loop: CSARRQGAGQPQHF. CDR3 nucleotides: TGCAGTGCTAGACGACAGGGGGCGGGTCAGCCCCAGCATTTT.

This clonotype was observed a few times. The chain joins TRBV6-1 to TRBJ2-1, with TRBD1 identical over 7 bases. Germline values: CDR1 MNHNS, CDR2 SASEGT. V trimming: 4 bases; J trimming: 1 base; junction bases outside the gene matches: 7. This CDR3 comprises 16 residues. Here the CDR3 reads CASSVRDSISYNEQFF. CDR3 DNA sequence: TGTGCCAGCAGTGTCAGGGACAGCATTTCCTACAATGAGCAGTTCTTC.

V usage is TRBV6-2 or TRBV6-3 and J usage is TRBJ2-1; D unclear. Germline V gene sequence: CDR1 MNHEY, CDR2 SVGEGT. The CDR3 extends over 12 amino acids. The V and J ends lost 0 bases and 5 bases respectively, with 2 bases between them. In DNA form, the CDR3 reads TGTGCCAGCAGTTACTCAAACAATGAGCAGTTCTTC. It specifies CASSYSNNEQFF.

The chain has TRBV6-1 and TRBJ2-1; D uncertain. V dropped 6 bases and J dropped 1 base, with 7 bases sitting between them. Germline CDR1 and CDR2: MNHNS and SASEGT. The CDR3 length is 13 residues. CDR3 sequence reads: CASSTRSYNEQFF. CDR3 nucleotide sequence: TGTGCCAGCAGCACCAGATCCTACAATGAGCAGTTCTTC.

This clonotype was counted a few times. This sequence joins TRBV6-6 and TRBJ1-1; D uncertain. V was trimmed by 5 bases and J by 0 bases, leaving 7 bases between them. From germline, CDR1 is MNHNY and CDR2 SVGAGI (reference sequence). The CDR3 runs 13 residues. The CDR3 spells CASSGQLNTEAFF. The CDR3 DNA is TGTGCCAGCAGTGGGCAGCTGAACACTGAAGCTTTCTTT.

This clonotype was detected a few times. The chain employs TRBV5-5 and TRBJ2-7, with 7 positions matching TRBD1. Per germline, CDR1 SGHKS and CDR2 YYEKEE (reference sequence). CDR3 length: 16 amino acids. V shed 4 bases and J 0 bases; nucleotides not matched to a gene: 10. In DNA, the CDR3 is TGTGCCAGCAGCCCCCGATTTAGGGGGCCCTCCTACGAGCAGTACTTC. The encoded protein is CASSPRFRGPSYEQYF.

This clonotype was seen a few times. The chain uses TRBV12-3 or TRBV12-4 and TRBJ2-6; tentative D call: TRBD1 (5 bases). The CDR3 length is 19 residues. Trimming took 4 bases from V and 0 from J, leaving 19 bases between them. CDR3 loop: CASSSQGWASSSGANVLTF. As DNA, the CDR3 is TGTGCCAGCAGTTCGCAGGGTTGGGCCTCGAGCTCTGGGGCCAACGTCCTGACTTTC.

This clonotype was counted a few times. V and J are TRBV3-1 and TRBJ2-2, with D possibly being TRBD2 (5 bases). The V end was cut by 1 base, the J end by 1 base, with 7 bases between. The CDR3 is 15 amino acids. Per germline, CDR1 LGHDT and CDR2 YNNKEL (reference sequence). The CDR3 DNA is TGTGCCAGCAGCCAAGGGAGGAAGAACACCGGGGAGCTGTTTTTT. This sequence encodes CASSQGRKNTGELFF. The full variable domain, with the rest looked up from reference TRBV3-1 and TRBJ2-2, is DTAVSQTPKYLVTQMGNDKSIKCEQNLGHDTMYWYKQDSKKFLKIMFSYNNKELIINETVPNRFSPKSPDKAHLNLHINSLELGDSAVYFCASSQGRKNTGELFFGEGSRLTVL.

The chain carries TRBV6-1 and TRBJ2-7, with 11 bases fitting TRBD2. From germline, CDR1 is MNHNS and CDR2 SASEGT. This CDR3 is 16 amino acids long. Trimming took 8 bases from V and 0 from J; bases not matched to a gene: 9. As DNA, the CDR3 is TGTGCCAGCTCCCGCCCGACTAGCGGGACCTCCTACGAGCAGTACTTC. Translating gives CASSRPTSGTSYEQYF.

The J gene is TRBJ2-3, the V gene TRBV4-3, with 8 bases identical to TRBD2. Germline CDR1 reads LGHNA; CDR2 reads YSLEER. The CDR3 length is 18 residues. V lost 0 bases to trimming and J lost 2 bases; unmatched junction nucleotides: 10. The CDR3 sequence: CASSQDYQAGVATDTQYF. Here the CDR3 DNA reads TGCGCCAGCAGCCAAGATTACCAAGCGGGAGTGGCCACAGATACGCAGTATTTT.

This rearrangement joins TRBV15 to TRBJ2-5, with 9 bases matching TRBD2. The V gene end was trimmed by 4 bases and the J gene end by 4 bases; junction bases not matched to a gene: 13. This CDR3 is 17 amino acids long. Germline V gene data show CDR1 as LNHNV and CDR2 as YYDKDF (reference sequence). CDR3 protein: CATSTVQPGLAGETQYF. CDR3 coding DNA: TGTGCCACCAGCACCGTTCAACCGGGACTAGCAGGAGAGACCCAGTACTTC.

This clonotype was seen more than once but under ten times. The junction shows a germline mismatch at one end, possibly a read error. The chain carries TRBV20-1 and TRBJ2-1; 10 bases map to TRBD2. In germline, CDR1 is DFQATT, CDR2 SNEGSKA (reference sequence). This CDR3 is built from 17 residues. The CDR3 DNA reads TGCTGTGCTAGAGGGCCTAGCGGGGGTGGGTTCTACAATGAGCAGTTCTTC. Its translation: CCARGPSGGGFYNEQFF.

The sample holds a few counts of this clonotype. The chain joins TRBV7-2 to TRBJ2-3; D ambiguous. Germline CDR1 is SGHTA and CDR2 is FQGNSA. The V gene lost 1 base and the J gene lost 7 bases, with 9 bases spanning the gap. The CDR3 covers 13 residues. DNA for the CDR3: TGTGCCAGCAGCTTAGAGGGTCGGAATACGCAGTATTTT. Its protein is CASSLEGRNTQYF.

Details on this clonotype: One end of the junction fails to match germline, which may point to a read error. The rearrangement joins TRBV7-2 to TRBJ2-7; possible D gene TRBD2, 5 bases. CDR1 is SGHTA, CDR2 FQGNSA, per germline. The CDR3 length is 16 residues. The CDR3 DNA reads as TGTGCCAGCAGCCTAGCCGGGCAGACTTACTCCTACGAGCAGTACTTC. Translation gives CASSLAGQTYSYEQYF.

The CDR3 loop is CASSPTRSGSYEQYF. The CDR3 coding sequence is TGTGCCAGCAGTCCAACTAGGAGTGGATCCTACGAGCAGTACTTC. V gene TRBV28 combines with J gene TRBJ2-7; D possibly corresponds to TRBD2 (5 bases). CDR1 is MDHEN, CDR2 SYDVKM, per germline. The germline V and J ends were trimmed by 5 bases and 1 base, with 15 bases remaining between them. This CDR3 is built from 15 residues. Using reference TRBV28 and TRBJ2-7 for the parts outside the CDR3, the full variable domain is DVKVTQSSRYLVKRTGEKVFLECVQDMDHENMFWYRQDPGLGLRLIYFSYDVKMKEKGDIPEGYSVSREKKERFSLILESASTNQTSMYLCASSPTRSGSYEQYFGPGTRLTVT.

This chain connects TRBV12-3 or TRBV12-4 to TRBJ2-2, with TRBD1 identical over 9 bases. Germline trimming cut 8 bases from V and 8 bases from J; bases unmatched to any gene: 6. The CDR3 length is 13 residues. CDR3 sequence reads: CASSLDRGGELFF. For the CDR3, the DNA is TGTGCCAGCTCCTTGGACAGGGGTGGGGAGCTGTTTTTT.

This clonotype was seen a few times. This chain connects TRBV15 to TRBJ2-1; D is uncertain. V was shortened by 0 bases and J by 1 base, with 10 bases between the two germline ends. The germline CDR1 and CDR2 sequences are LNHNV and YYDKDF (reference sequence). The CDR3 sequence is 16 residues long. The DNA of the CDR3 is TGTGCCACCAGCAGAGACCGACCCTTATCCTACAATGAGCAGTTCTTC. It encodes CATSRDRPLSYNEQFF.

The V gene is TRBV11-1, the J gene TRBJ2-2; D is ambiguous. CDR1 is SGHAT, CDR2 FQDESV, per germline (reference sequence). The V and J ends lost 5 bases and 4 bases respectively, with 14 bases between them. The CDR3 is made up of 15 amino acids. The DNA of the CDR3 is TGTGCCAGCAGCCCACCCCCCGGCAGCACCGGGGAGCTGTTTTTT. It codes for CASSPPPGSTGELFF.

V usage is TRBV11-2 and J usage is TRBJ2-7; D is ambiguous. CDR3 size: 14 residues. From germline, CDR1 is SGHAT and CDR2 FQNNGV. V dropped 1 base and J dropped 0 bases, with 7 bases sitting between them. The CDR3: CASSLGPFSYEQYF. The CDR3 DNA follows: TGTGCCAGCAGCTTAGGGCCCTTCTCCTACGAGCAGTACTTC. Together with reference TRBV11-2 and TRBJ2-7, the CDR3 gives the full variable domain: EAGVAQSPRYKIIEKRQSVAFWCNPISGHATLYWYQQILGQGPKLLIQFQNNGVVDDSQLPKDRFSAERLKGVDSTLKIQPAKLEDSAVYLCASSLGPFSYEQYFGPGTRLTVT.

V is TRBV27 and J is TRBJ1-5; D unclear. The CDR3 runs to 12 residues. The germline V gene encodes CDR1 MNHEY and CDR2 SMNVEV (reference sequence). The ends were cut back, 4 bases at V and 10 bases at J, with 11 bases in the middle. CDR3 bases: TGTGCCAGCAGTTCCACAGACCGACCCCAGCATTTT. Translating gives CASSSTDRPQHF.

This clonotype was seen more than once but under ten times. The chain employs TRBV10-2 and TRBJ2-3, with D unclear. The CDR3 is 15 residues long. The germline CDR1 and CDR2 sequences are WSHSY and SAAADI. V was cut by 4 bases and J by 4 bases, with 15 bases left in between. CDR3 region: CASSGAVQGSDTQYF. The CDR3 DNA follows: TGCGCCAGCAGTGGGGCGGTTCAAGGGTCAGATACGCAGTATTTT.

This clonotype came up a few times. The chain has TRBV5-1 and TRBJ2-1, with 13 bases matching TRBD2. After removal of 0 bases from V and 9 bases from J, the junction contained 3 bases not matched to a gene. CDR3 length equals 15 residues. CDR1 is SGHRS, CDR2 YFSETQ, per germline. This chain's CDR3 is CASSLAGTSGVEQFF. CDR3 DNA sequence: TGCGCCAGCAGCTTGGCCGGGACTAGCGGGGTTGAGCAGTTCTTC.

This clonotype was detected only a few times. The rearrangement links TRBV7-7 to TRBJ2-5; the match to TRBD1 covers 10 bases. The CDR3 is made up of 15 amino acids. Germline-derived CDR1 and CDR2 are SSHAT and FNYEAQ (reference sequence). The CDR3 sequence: CASAVGTGDFETQYF. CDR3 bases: TGTGCTAGCGCCGTTGGGACAGGGGACTTCGAGACCCAGTACTTC.

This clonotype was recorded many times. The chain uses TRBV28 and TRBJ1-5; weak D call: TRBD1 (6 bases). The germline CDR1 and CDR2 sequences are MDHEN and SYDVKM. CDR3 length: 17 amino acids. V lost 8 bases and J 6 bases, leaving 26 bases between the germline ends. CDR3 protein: CASDLLKGRGFGQPQHF. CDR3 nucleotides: TGTGCCAGCGATCTCCTCAAGGGCAGGGGATTCGGTCAGCCCCAGCATTTT.

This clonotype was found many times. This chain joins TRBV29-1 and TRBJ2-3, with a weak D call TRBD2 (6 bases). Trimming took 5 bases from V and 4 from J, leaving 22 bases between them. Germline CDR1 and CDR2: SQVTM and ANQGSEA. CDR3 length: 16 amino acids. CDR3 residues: CSVRGSAGRGADTQYF. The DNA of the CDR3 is TGCAGCGTTCGGGGGAGTGCAGGGCGAGGGGCAGATACGCAGTATTTT.

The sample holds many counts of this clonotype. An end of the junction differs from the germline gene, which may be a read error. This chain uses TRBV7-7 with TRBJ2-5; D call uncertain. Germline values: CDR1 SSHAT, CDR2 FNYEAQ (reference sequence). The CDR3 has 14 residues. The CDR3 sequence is CASSLNVYQETQYF. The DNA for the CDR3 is TGTGCTAGCAGCTTAAACGTGTACCAAGAGACCCAGTACTTC.

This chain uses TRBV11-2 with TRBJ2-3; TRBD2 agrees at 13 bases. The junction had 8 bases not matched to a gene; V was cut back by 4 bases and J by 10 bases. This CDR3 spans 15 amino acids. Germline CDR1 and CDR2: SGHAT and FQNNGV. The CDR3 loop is CASSWALAGGAAQYF. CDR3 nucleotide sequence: TGTGCCAGCAGCTGGGCACTAGCGGGAGGGGCTGCGCAGTATTTT.

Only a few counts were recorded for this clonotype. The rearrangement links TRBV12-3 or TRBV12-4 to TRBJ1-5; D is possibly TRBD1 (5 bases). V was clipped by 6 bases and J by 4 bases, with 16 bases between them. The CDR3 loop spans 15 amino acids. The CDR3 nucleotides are TGTGCCAGCAGACGTAACGGGGAGGGGAATCAGCCCCAGCATTTT. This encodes CASRRNGEGNQPQHF.

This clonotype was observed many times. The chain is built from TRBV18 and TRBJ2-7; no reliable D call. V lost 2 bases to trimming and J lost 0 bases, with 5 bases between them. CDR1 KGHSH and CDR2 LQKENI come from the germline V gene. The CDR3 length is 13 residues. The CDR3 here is CASSPTASYEQYF. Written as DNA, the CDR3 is TGTGCCAGCTCACCAACGGCCTCCTACGAGCAGTACTTC.

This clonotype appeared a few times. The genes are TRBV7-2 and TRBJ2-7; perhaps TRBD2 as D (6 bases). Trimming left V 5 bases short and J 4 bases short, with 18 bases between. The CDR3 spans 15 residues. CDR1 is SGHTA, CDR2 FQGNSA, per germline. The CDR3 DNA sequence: TGTGCCAGCAGCCCGGTCTCGGGGGAGGAGTACGAGCAGTACTTC. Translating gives CASSPVSGEEYEQYF.

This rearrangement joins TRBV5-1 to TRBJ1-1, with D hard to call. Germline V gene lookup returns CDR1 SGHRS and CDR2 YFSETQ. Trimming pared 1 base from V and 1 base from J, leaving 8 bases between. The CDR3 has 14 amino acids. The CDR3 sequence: CASSLLTPNTEAFF. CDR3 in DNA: TGCGCCAGCAGCTTGTTGACACCGAACACTGAAGCTTTCTTT. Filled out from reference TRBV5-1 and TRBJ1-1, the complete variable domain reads KAGVTQTPRYLIKTRGQQVTLSCSPISGHRSVSWYQQTPGQGLQFLFEYFSETQRNKGNFPGRFSGRQFSNSRSEMNVSTLELGDSALYLCASSLLTPNTEAFFGQGTRLTVV.

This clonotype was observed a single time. The CDR3 coding sequence is TGTGCCAGCAGTCCCATTAGCGGCTCCTTCTCTACATACGAGCAGTACTTC. This codes for CASSPISGSFSTYEQYF. The chain is built from TRBV12-3 or TRBV12-4 and TRBJ2-7; possibly TRBD2 for D (6 bases). CDR3 length: 17 residues. Trimming pared 5 bases from V and 4 bases from J, leaving 24 bases between.